Reported below is one T cell receptor beta chain. Its antigen remains unknown. Primers included in the PCR were 60 Vbeta and 13 Jbeta primers. Using immunoSEQ multiplex PCR, the repertoire was profiled, and TCRdb retains in-frame clones only, with some absent. The sample lists over 70,000 clones; more than 70% were seen once. The source of the sample is a study of cytomegalovirus exposure and HLA in healthy donors. As for the study in general: Unique TCRs from HLA-typed donors, roughly 87 million of them, were held in an early data release. Study-wide points: Reportedly, a later analysis found an Asian-associated ancestry cluster had fewer N-insertions than the roughly 700-donor mean. Later analysis demonstrated an association between a missense DCLRE1C variant and TCR beta V- and J-gene trimming.

The J segment lost 7 bases and the V segment lost 1 base, leaving 7 bases of the junction unmatched. There are 15 residues in the CDR3. The germline CDR1 and CDR2 sequences are SGHDT and YYEEEE. Sequenced: PBMCs. The chain carries TRBV5-6 and TRBJ2-1, with 8 bases aligning to TRBD2. The source of this sequence is a male donor in good health and CMV-seropositive. The DNA of the CDR3 is TGTGCCAGCAGCTTGTCAGCGGGAGTTCGGAATGAGCAGTTCTTC. Residues: CASSLSAGVRNEQFF.